Following are 31 T cell receptor beta chains from one sample sequenced in a study of T cell repertoires in cytomegalovirus infection (dated by TCRdb to between 2018 and 2021). Their antigens remain unidentified. The treatment or condition label of this sample denotes: in vitro stimulation with specific CMV peptide epitopes to enrich CMV-specific T cells. Sequencing was carried out with an Illumina HiSeq 1500. TCRdb reprocessing: public reads trimmed at Q25 with fastp, clones called with MiXCR, in-frame beta chains kept. Identical CDR3 proteins give one entry, which carries the most common genes and DNA. In all, the sample holds about 400,000 distinct CDR3 sequences, and roughly 36% of those were seen once. Of the sample, approximately 13% is held by the ten largest clones. The sequencing here drew on cultured PBMCs, taken from culture after CMV antigen stimulation. The receptors were sampled from a human donor in good health (CMV status not recorded). Some clones in this sample may be carry-over from other donors' samples.

V is TRBV10-3 and J is TRBJ1-2; unclear D gene. The CDR3 runs 12 residues. V lost 2 bases and J 5 bases, leaving 6 bases between the germline ends. Germline-derived CDR1 and CDR2 are ENHRY and SYGVKD. This CDR3 is CAISERRYGYTF. Written as DNA, the CDR3 is TGTGCCATCAGTGAGCGACGTTATGGCTACACCTTC.

This clonotype was seen more than once but under ten times. J is TRBJ2-7 and V is TRBV5-4, with D maybe TRBD2 (5 bases). The germline CDR1 and CDR2 sequences are SGHNT and YYREEE (reference sequence). Between the trimmed V and J ends, which lost 0 bases and 5 bases, there was a span of 9 bases. This CDR3 spans 13 amino acids. This CDR3 is CASSLEGVNEQYV. For the CDR3, the DNA is TGTGCCAGCAGCTTGGAGGGAGTGAACGAGCAGTACGTC.

The V gene is TRBV6-8, the J gene TRBJ2-1; 14 bases match TRBD2. Germline CDR1 reads MNHGY; CDR2 reads SAAAGT. The ends lost 0 bases at V and 10 bases at J; junction bases unmatched: 14. The CDR3 is 19 residues long. CDR3 loop: CASSYSRPSGTSGRGEQFF. Written as DNA, the CDR3 is TGTGCCAGCAGTTACTCCCGTCCCTCCGGGACTAGCGGGAGAGGGGAGCAGTTCTTC.

The genes are TRBV19 and TRBJ2-2; TRBD1 aligns across 9 bases. CDR1 and CDR2 (germline): LNHDA, SQIVND (reference sequence). J lost 8 bases, V lost 4 bases, and 14 bases had no gene match. The CDR3 runs to 17 residues. The CDR3 here is CASSTRLSGQGRGELFF. CDR3 bases: TGTGCCAGTAGTACCCGCCTGTCTGGACAGGGGCGGGGGGAGCTGTTTTTT.

This clonotype was counted many times. The J gene is TRBJ2-5, the V gene TRBV7-2, with unresolved D. CDR3 length: 12 residues. Trimming left V 2 bases short and J 5 bases short, with 6 bases between. The germline CDR1 and CDR2 sequences are SGHTA and FQGNSA. CDR3 amino acids: CASSLFPETQYF. CDR3 nucleotides: TGTGCCAGCAGCTTATTCCCGGAGACCCAGTACTTC.

This chain uses TRBV20-1 with TRBJ2-1; 10 nucleotides match TRBD2. Trimming took 4 bases from V and 7 from J; bases not matched to a gene: 10. Germline values: CDR1 DFQATT, CDR2 SNEGSKA (reference sequence). This CDR3 region has 15 residues. CDR3 protein: CSATLAGVVINEQFF. The CDR3 DNA sequence: TGCAGTGCTACCCTAGCGGGAGTGGTTATAAATGAGCAGTTCTTC.

This chain connects TRBV29-1 to TRBJ2-5, with D uncertain. Germline loops: CDR1 SQVTM, CDR2 ANQGSEA. Trimming removed 0 bases at V and 0 bases at J, with 5 bases between. The length of the CDR3 is 13 residues. The CDR3 DNA is TGCAGCGTTGAAGATAAACACCAAGAGACCCAGTACTTC. This translates into CSVEDKHQETQYF.

A few counts support this clonotype. This chain links TRBV6-8 with TRBJ2-7; D is possibly TRBD2 (6 bases). The V and J ends lost 8 bases and 0 bases respectively, with 23 bases between them. Germline CDR1 reads MNHGY; CDR2 reads SAAAGT. This CDR3 contains 17 residues. CDR3 nucleotides: TGTGCCAGCCCCCTAAGGCGCGGGACTCGCCTCTCCTACGAGCAGTACGTC. It encodes CASPLRRGTRLSYEQYV.

The rearrangement joins TRBV6-1 to TRBJ2-1; possible D gene TRBD1, 5 bases. The germline V gene encodes CDR1 MNHNS and CDR2 SASEGT. The CDR3 has 13 residues. Trimming shortened V by 7 bases and J by 3 bases, and 10 bases separated the two germline ends. CDR3 loop: CASKGPIYNEQFF. The CDR3 nucleotides are TGTGCCAGCAAGGGGCCCATCTACAATGAGCAGTTCTTC.

There are a few counts of this clonotype. This chain connects TRBV2 to TRBJ2-7; 7 nucleotides agree with TRBD1. CDR1 SNHLY and CDR2 FYNNEI come from the germline V gene. Unmatched junction bases numbered 12, after V lost 6 bases and J lost 4 bases. This CDR3 has 15 amino acids. CDR3 sequence: CASSATGTAVYEQYF. The DNA of the CDR3 is TGTGCCAGCAGCGCCACCGGGACAGCGGTTTACGAGCAGTACTTC.

This rearrangement joins TRBV19 to TRBJ2-1; 11 bases fit TRBD2. Looked up from germline, CDR1 is LNHDA and CDR2 is SQIVND (reference sequence). V was pared by 6 bases and J by 2 bases, with 3 bases of the junction left unmatched. The CDR3 sequence is 15 residues long. CDR3 bases: TGTGCCAGTAGCCAACTAGCGGGAGCCTACAATGAGCAGTTCTTC. It specifies CASSQLAGAYNEQFF.

This clonotype appeared a few times. J is TRBJ2-1 and V is TRBV20-1; TRBD1 matches 7 bases. Looked up from germline, CDR1 is DFQATT and CDR2 is SNEGSKA (reference sequence). Unmatched junction bases numbered 8, after V lost 0 bases and J lost 0 bases. The CDR3 length is 17 residues. CDR3 nucleotide sequence: TGCAGTGCTAGAGATGGCCGGACAGGAGCCTCCTACAATGAGCAGTTCTTC. Protein: CSARDGRTGASYNEQFF.

J is TRBJ2-1 and V is TRBV6-2 or TRBV6-3; TRBD2 aligns across 10 bases. CDR3 length: 15 amino acids. CDR1 and CDR2 (germline): MNHEY, SVGEGT. Trimming cost V 4 bases and J 5 bases; bases outside gene matches: 5. In nucleotides, the CDR3 is TGTGCCAGCAGTTCCAAGCGGGAGGGCCACAATGAGCAGTTCTTC. It is translated as CASSSKREGHNEQFF.

The rearrangement uses TRBV6-1 and TRBJ1-1, with 7 bases identical to TRBD1. Germline lookup yields CDR1 MNHNS and CDR2 SASEGT. Trimming at V came to 7 bases and at J to 0 bases, leaving 5 bases not matched to a gene. The CDR3 is 14 amino acids. CDR3 in DNA: TGTGCCAGCACCCCGGACAGGATGAACACTGAAGCTTTCTTT. Translating it yields CASTPDRMNTEAFF.

This clonotype was counted between two and nine times. The J gene is TRBJ1-4, the V gene TRBV6-5; D call uncertain. The CDR3 runs 15 residues. Trimming left V 4 bases short and J 8 bases short, with 17 bases between. Germline V gives CDR1 MNHEY, CDR2 SVGAGI. CDR3 DNA: TGTGCCAGCAGTTCCCTTTCATGGGTCGGGGAAAAACTGTTTTTT. It codes for CASSSLSWVGEKLFF.

A few counts support this clonotype. The CDR3 sequence is CASSWTAGTSGRGSTGELFF. CDR3 nucleotide sequence: TGTGCCAGTAGTTGGACAGCTGGGACTAGCGGGAGAGGGAGCACCGGGGAGCTGTTTTTT. This chain uses TRBV19 with TRBJ2-2; 14 nucleotides match TRBD2. Germline V gene sequence: CDR1 LNHDA, CDR2 SQIVND (reference sequence). This CDR3 has 20 residues. After removal of 5 bases from V and 4 bases from J, the junction contained 15 bases not matched to a gene.

The CDR3 loop is CASSFSPGGNTEAFF. The CDR3 DNA reads as TGTGCCAGCAGTTTCTCCCCGGGAGGGAACACTGAAGCTTTCTTT. This chain joins TRBV27 and TRBJ1-1, with no clear D. The CDR3 runs to 15 residues. The germline V and J ends were trimmed by 3 bases and 1 base, with 12 bases remaining between them. Germline V gene sequence: CDR1 MNHEY, CDR2 SMNVEV (reference sequence).

This chain links TRBV7-2 with TRBJ1-4; TRBD1 matches at 8 bases. The CDR3 totals 18 residues. Germline assignment: CDR1 SGHTA and CDR2 FQGNSA. Trimming at V came to 3 bases and at J to 5 bases, leaving 14 bases not matched to a gene. CDR3 nucleotides: TGTGCCAGCAGCTTTACCCTAGCGCCGGGACAGGACAATGAAAAACTGTTTTTT. As protein: CASSFTLAPGQDNEKLFF.

The rearrangement joins TRBV24-1 to TRBJ1-2; no clear D. From germline, CDR1 is KGHDR and CDR2 SFDVKD. The CDR3 is 14 amino acids. V was clipped by 4 bases and J by 0 bases, with 8 bases between them. The CDR3 sequence: CATSEAQANYGYTF. For the CDR3, the DNA is TGTGCCACCAGTGAGGCACAAGCTAACTATGGCTACACCTTC.

The rearrangement joins TRBV20-1 to TRBJ2-5; 12 bases align to TRBD2. Trimming removed 5 bases from V and 5 bases from J; junction bases left unmatched: 18. Germline values: CDR1 DFQATT, CDR2 SNEGSKA (reference sequence). This CDR3 comprises 18 residues. CDR3 amino acids: CSAGQRGYRLAGDETQYF. The DNA of the CDR3 is TGCAGTGCTGGTCAGAGGGGGTATCGACTAGCGGGAGATGAGACCCAGTACTTC.

This clonotype was counted a few times. The chain links TRBV7-2 to TRBJ2-1, with 7 positions matching TRBD1. The CDR3 spans 21 residues. Germline CDR1 is SGHTA and CDR2 is FQGNSA. V shed 4 bases and J 8 bases; nucleotides not matched to a gene: 29. CDR3 DNA sequence: TGTGCCAGCAGCTCTTGGTCAGGGGGTTGGAGTACCCCTCAAAAACAATATGAGCAGTTCTTC. It translates to CASSSWSGGWSTPQKQYEQFF.

As regards this clonotype: Since a much larger clone is just one base distant, this may be a read error. The rearrangement links TRBV7-2 to TRBJ1-4; a possible D gene is TRBD1 (6 bases). V shed 5 bases and J shed 1 base, with 17 bases lying between them. CDR3 length: 17 amino acids. CDR1 SGHTA and CDR2 FQGNSA come from the germline V gene. Here the CDR3 DNA reads TGTGCCAGCAGCATCCCGCTGGGGGCAGGAACTAATGAAAAACTGTTTTTT. Protein sequence: CASSIPLGAGTNEKLFF.

The gene calls are TRBV7-9 and TRBJ2-1; 10 bases agree with TRBD2. Germline V gene data show CDR1 as SEHNR and CDR2 as FQNEAQ (reference sequence). Trimming took 3 bases from V and 1 from J; bases not matched to a gene: 3. CDR3 length: 16 residues. Written as DNA, the CDR3 is TGTGCCAGCAGCTTGGCACTAGCGGGATCCTACAATGAGCAGTTCTTC. This encodes CASSLALAGSYNEQFF.

This clonotype was detected only a few times. V is TRBV2 and J is TRBJ2-3; TRBD2 matches 14 bases. In germline, CDR1 is SNHLY, CDR2 FYNNEI. This CDR3 has 15 amino acids. V was pared by 7 bases and J by 6 bases, with 6 bases of the junction left unmatched. CDR3 sequence: CASMGTSGRGDTQYF. CDR3 sequence (DNA): TGTGCCAGCATGGGGACTAGCGGGAGAGGGGATACGCAGTATTTT. The whole variable domain, filled in from reference TRBV2 and TRBJ2-3, reads EPEVTQTPSHQVTQMGQEVILRCVPISNHLYFYWYRQILGQKVEFLVSFYNNEISEKSEIFDDQFSVERPDGSNFTLKIRSTKLEDSAMYFCASMGTSGRGDTQYFGPGTRLTVL.

The V and J genes are TRBV6-2 or TRBV6-3 and TRBJ2-5; possibly TRBD1 for D (5 bases). Germline lookup yields CDR1 MNHEY and CDR2 SVGEGT. The CDR3 sequence is 15 residues long. The germline V and J ends were trimmed by 7 bases and 2 bases, with 17 bases remaining between them. This chain's CDR3 is CASTRTIRAQETQYF. CDR3 nucleotides: TGTGCCAGCACCCGGACAATTCGAGCGCAAGAGACCCAGTACTTC.

This clonotype came up a few times. The chain is built from TRBV7-2 and TRBJ2-1; D is unresolved. V was cut by 1 base and J by 2 bases, with 12 bases left in between. This CDR3 comprises 16 residues. Germline assignment: CDR1 SGHTA and CDR2 FQGNSA. CDR3 region: CASSLVGVRPYNEQFF. The CDR3 region has the DNA TGTGCCAGCAGCTTAGTCGGTGTGCGACCCTACAATGAGCAGTTCTTC.

This clonotype appeared many times. The V and J genes are TRBV28 and TRBJ2-1; D perhaps matches TRBD2 (6 bases). CDR3 size: 17 residues. The V gene's germline CDR1 is MDHEN and CDR2 SYDVKM. Trimming took off 5 bases at V and 5 bases at J, with 22 bases between the two ends. For the CDR3, the DNA is TGTGCCAGCAGTCCCGGAGGGTTCGGCGGGCCTAACAATGAGCAGTTCTTC. It specifies CASSPGGFGGPNNEQFF.

There are many counts of this clonotype. The chain employs TRBV12-3 or TRBV12-4 and TRBJ1-1; D call uncertain. V dropped 1 base and J dropped 5 bases, with 11 bases sitting between them. This CDR3 is 14 amino acids long. DNA for the CDR3: TGTGCCAGCAGTTTAGTTGGGGTGAGGACTGAAGCTTTCTTT. Its protein is CASSLVGVRTEAFF.

The chain carries TRBV20-1 and TRBJ1-2; TRBD1 might be the D (6 bases). This CDR3 has 13 amino acids. Trimming stripped 7 bases from V and 4 bases from J, with 16 bases between. Germline CDR1 DFQATT, CDR2 SNEGSKA (reference sequence). DNA for the CDR3: TGCAGTGGAAGGAGGGGGGCCCTCTATGGCTACACCTTC. Protein sequence: CSGRRGALYGYTF.

This chain links TRBV7-3 with TRBJ2-6, with no clear D. The CDR3 runs 12 residues. V lost 9 bases and J lost 4, with 7 bases in between. Germline V gene data show CDR1 as SGHTA and CDR2 as FQGTGA. CDR3 bases: TGTGCCAGTGCTCGGGGGGCCAACGTCCTGACTTTC. It yields the protein CASARGANVLTF.

This chain joins TRBV7-9 and TRBJ1-5; TRBD1 might be the D (5 bases). Trimming removed 5 bases from V and 1 base from J, with 18 bases in between. The CDR3 totals 17 residues. Germline lookup yields CDR1 SEHNR and CDR2 FQNEAQ (reference sequence). CDR3 in DNA: TGTGCCAGCAGCCCGACGGGTCAGGGTGGGAGCAATCAGCCCCAGCATTTT. This codes for CASSPTGQGGSNQPQHF.